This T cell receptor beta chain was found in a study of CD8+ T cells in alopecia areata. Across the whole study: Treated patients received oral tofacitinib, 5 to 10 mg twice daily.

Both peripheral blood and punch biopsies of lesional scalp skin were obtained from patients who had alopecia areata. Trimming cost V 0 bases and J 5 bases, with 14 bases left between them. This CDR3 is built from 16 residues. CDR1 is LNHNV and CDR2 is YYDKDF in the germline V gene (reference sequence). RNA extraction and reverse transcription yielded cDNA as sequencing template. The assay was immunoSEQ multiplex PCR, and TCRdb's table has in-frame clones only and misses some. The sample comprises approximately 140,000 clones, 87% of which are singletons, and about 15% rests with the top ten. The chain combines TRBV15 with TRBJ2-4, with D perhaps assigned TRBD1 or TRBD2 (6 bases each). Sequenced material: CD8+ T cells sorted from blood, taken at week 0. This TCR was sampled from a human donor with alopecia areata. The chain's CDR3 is CATSRDRGGQENIQYF. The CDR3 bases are TGTGCCACCAGCAGAGATCGTGGGGGGCAGGAAAACATTCAGTACTTC.